Below, 18 T cell receptor beta chains from the same sample are listed, as sequenced in a study of cytomegalovirus exposure and HLA in healthy donors. The PCR had 60 Vbeta and 13 Jbeta primers. Libraries were prepared by immunoSEQ multiplex PCR; TCRdb keeps only in-frame clonotypes and omits some of them. The sample lists about 180,000 clones, less than 80% occurring once. Sequencing was performed on PBMCs. These receptors originate from a woman in her thirties or forties in good health and CMV-seronegative.

J is TRBJ1-5 and V is TRBV29-1, with D perhaps TRBD1 (6 bases). The germline CDR1 and CDR2 sequences are SQVTM and ANQGSEA. Trimming pared 4 bases from V and 1 base from J, leaving 8 bases between. The CDR3 extends over 13 amino acids. The CDR3 nucleotides are TGCAGCGTTGGGACAGCAAGCAATCAGCCCCAGCATTTT. Translation gives CSVGTASNQPQHF.

The chain recombines TRBV27 with TRBJ2-5, with 9 bases aligning to TRBD1. V gave up 6 bases and J gave up 6 bases; unmatched junction bases: 11. The CDR3 length is 15 residues. Germline V CDR1 and CDR2: MNHEY, SMNVEV (reference sequence). CDR3 bases: TGTGCCAGCAGGCCCCCAGGTGGACAGGGGAAGACCCAGTACTTC. Translating it yields CASRPPGGQGKTQYF.

This clone was counted once. The chain links TRBV5-1 to TRBJ1-2; D is ambiguous. V dropped 4 bases and J dropped 7 bases, with 11 bases sitting between them. Looked up from germline, CDR1 is SGHRS and CDR2 is YFSETQ. The CDR3 length is 12 residues. DNA for the CDR3: TGCGCCAGCAGCCCCGCCCGGGTTGGCTACACCTTC. Encoded protein: CASSPARVGYTF.

Worth noting for this clone: The same CDR3 can be traced to other DNA sequences in this sample. This rearrangement joins TRBV30 to TRBJ1-5; D unresolved. The CDR3 length is 13 residues. CDR1 and CDR2 (germline): GTSNPN, SVGIG (reference sequence). The germline V and J ends were trimmed by 1 base and 5 bases, with 9 bases remaining between them. The CDR3 loop is CAWSGGGYQPQHF. CDR3 sequence (DNA): TGTGCCTGGAGTGGAGGAGGTTATCAGCCCCAGCATTTT.

This clone was observed a few times. The chain uses TRBV19 and TRBJ2-4; TRBD1 aligns across 7 bases. From germline, CDR1 is LNHDA and CDR2 SQIVND (reference sequence). The trim removed 7 bases at V and 4 bases at J, leaving 13 bases unmatched. The CDR3 extends over 16 amino acids. The CDR3 DNA follows: TGTGCCAGTACCTCGGGACAGCTGGTTACAAAAAACATTCAGTACTTC. It encodes CASTSGQLVTKNIQYF.

The chain links TRBV30 to TRBJ1-5, with D unresolved. The ends were cut back, 0 bases at V and 6 bases at J, with 15 bases in the middle. This CDR3 region has 15 residues. CDR1 and CDR2 (germline): GTSNPN, SVGIG (reference sequence). CDR3 sequence reads: CAWSVPGRNGQPQHF. DNA for the CDR3: TGTGCCTGGAGTGTACCGGGTAGAAACGGTCAGCCCCAGCATTTT.

The J gene is TRBJ2-2, the V gene TRBV10-3; tentatively, D is TRBD2 (6 bases). This CDR3 is 16 amino acids long. V was trimmed by 3 bases and J by 4 bases, leaving 15 bases between them. Germline assignment: CDR1 ENHRY and CDR2 SYGVKD. CDR3: CAISETSIQGTGELFF. The CDR3 nucleotides are TGTGCCATCAGTGAAACTAGCATTCAGGGCACCGGGGAGCTGTTTTTT.

The chain uses TRBV21-1 and TRBJ1-3; the table's D call of TRBD1 was not tested on the DNA. TRBV21-1 is a pseudogene. The CDR3 is 16 amino acids. The CDR3 region is CASSRKGACSGNTIYF. CDR3 in DNA: TGTGCCAGCAGCCGAAAGGGGGCTTGCTCTGGAAACACCATATATTTT.

The V gene is TRBV27, the J gene TRBJ2-1; 8 nucleotides match TRBD1. The trim removed 11 bases at V and 10 bases at J, leaving 7 bases unmatched. The CDR3 spans 11 residues. Germline V gene sequence: CDR1 MNHEY, CDR2 SMNVEV (reference sequence). The CDR3 sequence is CAARTGPEQFF. CDR3 nucleotides: TGTGCCGCTCGGACAGGGCCGGAGCAGTTCTTC.

The chain recombines TRBV2 with TRBJ1-5; TRBD1 aligns across 8 bases. CDR1 is SNHLY and CDR2 is FYNNEI in the germline V gene. Trimming removed 4 bases from V and 7 bases from J; junction bases left unmatched: 9. The CDR3 extends over 15 amino acids. The CDR3, as DNA: TGTGCCAGCAGTGGCGGACAGGGCTCAGGGCAGCCCCAGCATTTT. It is translated as CASSGGQGSGQPQHF.

V gene TRBV5-1 combines with J gene TRBJ1-1; unclear D gene. The CDR3 contains 12 residues. Germline V gene sequence: CDR1 SGHRS, CDR2 YFSETQ. Trimming left V 4 bases short and J 12 bases short, with 16 bases between. CDR3 sequence: CASSPPARETFF. The CDR3 nucleotides read TGCGCCAGCAGCCCCCCGGCCCGGGAAACTTTCTTT.

The chain links TRBV7-3 to TRBJ2-4; D is perhaps TRBD1 (5 bases). This CDR3 is 17 amino acids long. Trimming cost V 5 bases and J 0 bases, with 17 bases left between them. CDR1 is SGHTA and CDR2 is FQGTGA in the germline V gene. DNA for the CDR3: TGTGCCAGCAGCACTCGGACACAGAAACTAGCCAAAAACATTCAGTACTTC. It codes for CASSTRTQKLAKNIQYF.

This clone appeared a few times. The chain couples TRBV7-9 to TRBJ1-6; tentatively, D is TRBD1 (6 bases). The CDR3 consists of 15 residues. The germline V and J ends were trimmed by 5 bases and 10 bases, with 18 bases remaining between them. From germline, CDR1 is SEHNR and CDR2 FQNEAQ (reference sequence). For the CDR3, the DNA is TGTGCCAGCAGCGCCCTTGGCAGGGGACGATCACCCCTCCACTTT. It encodes CASSALGRGRSPLHF.

J is TRBJ2-5 and V is TRBV7-2; the match to TRBD2 covers 10 bases. After removal of 5 bases from V and 2 bases from J, the junction contained 5 bases not matched to a gene. There are 15 residues in the CDR3. Germline values: CDR1 SGHTA, CDR2 FQGNSA. The CDR3 coding sequence is TGTGCCAGCAGCCCCCCGGGACTAGCGCAAGAGACCCAGTACTTC. It codes for CASSPPGLAQETQYF.

J is TRBJ2-1 and V is TRBV15, with 11 bases aligning to TRBD1. The CDR3 extends over 15 amino acids. Per germline, CDR1 LNHNV and CDR2 YYDKDF (reference sequence). Unmatched junction bases numbered 7, after V lost 5 bases and J lost 7 bases. CDR3 residues: CATSRRTGGMNEQFF. The DNA of the CDR3 is TGTGCCACCAGCCGCCGGACAGGGGGCATGAATGAGCAGTTCTTC.

The chain couples TRBV7-2 to TRBJ2-1; 11 bases map to TRBD1. There are 15 residues in the CDR3. Germline V CDR1 and CDR2: SGHTA, FQGNSA. With V trimmed by 4 bases and J by 7 bases, 6 bases remained unmatched. CDR3 sequence (DNA): TGTGCCAGCAGCTCCACCGGGACAGGGGGGAATGAGCAGTTCTTC. It encodes CASSSTGTGGNEQFF.

The rearrangement joins TRBV18 to TRBJ2-7; the D is unclear. Trimming stripped 3 bases from V and 0 bases from J, with 9 bases between. The CDR3 totals 14 residues. Germline V gene data show CDR1 as KGHSH and CDR2 as LQKENI. For the CDR3, the DNA is TGTGCCAGCTCACCTGACTCTCTCTCCTACGAGCAGTACTTC. Translating it yields CASSPDSLSYEQYF.

This clone appeared once. This chain joins TRBV7-9 and TRBJ1-5; D is undetermined. V shed 1 base and J shed 4 bases, with 14 bases lying between them. The CDR3 extends over 16 amino acids. Germline-derived CDR1 and CDR2 are SEHNR and FQNEAQ (reference sequence). This CDR3 is CASSLGDGRPNQPQHF. CDR3 DNA: TGTGCCAGCAGCTTAGGAGATGGGAGGCCTAATCAGCCCCAGCATTTT.